The present T cell receptor (beta chain) was sequenced within a study of chemoradiotherapy in HPV16-positive cancers. This CDR3 comprises 16 residues. Germline values: CDR1 SGHKS, CDR2 YYEKEE (reference sequence). The V end lost 1 base, the J end lost 2 bases, and 13 bases lay between the germline ends. Here immunoSEQ multiplex PCR was the method, and the copy in TCRdb shows in-frame clones only, minus some. The sample includes 30,000 to 35,000 clones, over 75% of them seen just once. Over chemoradiotherapy, repertoires were sampled more than once. The sequencing used blood, collected from a patient who underwent chemoradiotherapy. The genes are TRBV5-5 and TRBJ1-5, with a possible D match to TRBD1 (6 bases). This clonotype was obtained from a human donor with HPV-associated anogenital cancer. The chain's CDR3 is CASSLLLGAGNQPQHF. The CDR3 coding sequence is TGTGCCAGCAGCTTGCTGCTGGGGGCGGGCAATCAGCCCCAGCATTTT.